The 29 T cell receptor beta chains given below trace back to one sample, sequenced in a study of beta chain features in type 1 diabetes. The investigators reverse transcribed all of the isolated RNA, so they sequenced expressed TCRB transcripts. The table came from immunoSEQ multiplex PCR; TCRdb's copy has only in-frame clones and leaves some out. The table includes some 410,000 clones, approximately 15% detected once. The sequenced sample consisted of naive CD4+ T cells from blood. The receptors shown here come from a man aged 25-45 years in good health.

The chain is built from TRBV14 and TRBJ2-1; 8 bases line up with TRBD1. This CDR3 has 16 amino acids. Germline-derived CDR1 and CDR2 are SGHDN and FVKESK. After removal of 4 bases from V and 9 bases from J, the junction contained 14 bases not matched to a gene. Here the CDR3 reads CASSPPATQGAFEQFF. CDR3 in DNA: TGTGCCAGCAGCCCTCCAGCGACGCAGGGGGCTTTTGAGCAGTTCTTC. Variable domain in full (rest from reference TRBV14 and TRBJ2-1): EAGVTQFPSHSVIEKGQTVTLRCDPISGHDNLYWYRRVMGKEIKFLLHFVKESKQDESGMPNNRFLAERTGGTYSTLKVQPAELEDSGVYFCASSPPATQGAFEQFFGPGTRLTVL.

The rearrangement links TRBV30 to TRBJ1-1; maybe TRBD1 (6 bases). V was clipped by 1 base and J by 0 bases, with 12 bases between them. This CDR3 is 15 amino acids long. Germline values: CDR1 GTSNPN, CDR2 SVGIG (reference sequence). In nucleotides, the CDR3 is TGTGCCTGGAGTGCCCCACAGGGATTGAACACTGAAGCTTTCTTT. As protein: CAWSAPQGLNTEAFF.

This clone has only a few counts. This rearrangement joins TRBV19 to TRBJ2-3; no reliable D call. V lost 5 bases and J lost 2, with 2 bases in between. The CDR3 spans 11 residues. The V gene's germline CDR1 is LNHDA and CDR2 SQIVND (reference sequence). CDR3 nucleotide sequence: TGTGCCAGTAGTGTCACAGATACGCAGTATTTT. As protein: CASSVTDTQYF.

This clone has a handful of counts. The chain combines TRBV1 with TRBJ2-7. TRBV1 is an annotated pseudogene. The CDR3 has 15 amino acids. The CDR3 protein is CTSSPIQPLTYEQYV. Written as DNA, the CDR3 is TGCACCAGCAGCCCGATCCAACCTCTTACCTACGAGCAGTACGTC.

This rearrangement joins TRBV6-5 to TRBJ2-1, with TRBD2 as a possible D gene (5 bases). V dropped 5 bases and J dropped 9 bases, with 11 bases sitting between them. Germline V gene sequence: CDR1 MNHEY, CDR2 SVGAGI. The CDR3 length is 12 residues. In DNA form, the CDR3 reads TGTGCCAGCAGTCGTTCGCGGGCTGAGCAGTTCTTC. Translated, it gives CASSRSRAEQFF.

This clone has a handful of counts. J is TRBJ2-5 and V is TRBV29-1; D is perhaps TRBD2 (6 bases). CDR1 is SQVTM and CDR2 is ANQGSEA in the germline V gene. This CDR3 is 10 amino acids long. The ends were cut back, 7 bases at V and 4 bases at J, with 7 bases in the middle. The CDR3 region has the DNA TGCAGCGGGCGGGGAGAGACCCAGTACTTC. It is translated as CSGRGETQYF.

The V gene is TRBV6-6, the J gene TRBJ2-2; 9 positions agree with TRBD1. This CDR3 spans 16 amino acids. The trim removed 7 bases at V and 3 bases at J, leaving 9 bases unmatched. The V gene's germline CDR1 is MNHNY and CDR2 SVGAGI (reference sequence). CDR3: CASTPGQGIDTGELFF. For the CDR3, the DNA is TGTGCCAGCACCCCGGGACAGGGTATAGACACCGGGGAGCTGTTTTTT.

This clone has just a few counts. Different DNA sequences within this sample yield the same CDR3. CDR3 DNA sequence: TGTGCCTGGAGTGTACTCGCGGGAGGGCCCCGGGAGACCCAGTACTTC. Its translation: CAWSVLAGGPRETQYF. The chain carries TRBV30 and TRBJ2-5; 9 bases agree with TRBD2. J lost 5 bases, V lost 0 bases, and 10 bases had no gene match. This CDR3 contains 16 residues. Germline CDR1 and CDR2: GTSNPN and SVGIG (reference sequence).

This sequence joins TRBV15 and TRBJ2-3; D uncertain. The V gene lost 1 base and the J gene lost 2 bases, with 13 bases spanning the gap. The CDR3 spans 16 residues. CDR1 is LNHNV and CDR2 is YYDKDF in the germline V gene (reference sequence). In nucleotides, the CDR3 is TGTGCCACCAGCAGAGCTCTATCCCGTTCCACAGATACGCAGTATTTT. This encodes CATSRALSRSTDTQYF. Full variable domain (rest looked up from reference TRBV15 and TRBJ2-3): DAMVIQNPRYQVTQFGKPVTLSCSQTLNHNVMYWYQQKSSQAPKLLFHYYDKDFNNEADTPDNFQSRRPNTSFCFLDIRSPGLGDTAMYLCATSRALSRSTDTQYFGPGTRLTVL.

This clone was recorded a few times. V gene TRBV25-1 combines with J gene TRBJ2-5, with a possible D match to TRBD2 (6 bases). The CDR3 spans 14 residues. The V end was cut by 7 bases, the J end by 1 base, with 13 bases between. Per germline, CDR1 MGHDK and CDR2 SYGVNS. CDR3 in DNA: TGTGCCAGCAAAAAGGGACTGGGCCAAGAGACCCAGTACTTC. Protein sequence: CASKKGLGQETQYF.

The chain joins TRBV5-1 to TRBJ2-3; 11 bases are a match to TRBD1. Looked up from germline, CDR1 is SGHRS and CDR2 is YFSETQ. Trimming at V came to 2 bases and at J to 1 base, leaving 9 bases not matched to a gene. This CDR3 spans 18 amino acids. DNA of the CDR3: TGCGCCAGCAGCTTCCGAATTTCGGGACAGGGGGGCACAGATACGCAGTATTTT. It translates to CASSFRISGQGGTDTQYF.

This clone was seen only a few times. The chain links TRBV30 to TRBJ1-2; D might be TRBD1 (5 bases). Trimming cost V 1 base and J 2 bases, with 11 bases left between them. In germline, CDR1 is GTSNPN, CDR2 SVGIG (reference sequence). CDR3 size: 14 residues. The CDR3 here is CAWSANDRNYGYTF. CDR3 sequence (DNA): TGTGCCTGGAGTGCCAACGACAGAAACTATGGCTACACCTTC.

A few counts support this clone. This chain joins TRBV20-1 and TRBJ2-3; 7 bases agree with TRBD1. The CDR3 loop spans 11 amino acids. Germline CDR1 and CDR2: DFQATT and SNEGSKA (reference sequence). CDR3 in amino acids: CGTVPTDTQYF. The CDR3 bases are TGCGGGACAGTCCCAACAGATACGCAGTATTTT.

J is TRBJ1-1 and V is TRBV29-1; D remains ambiguous. The CDR3 is 13 residues long. Deletions cut 2 bases from V and 0 bases from J, with 7 bases between. Germline V CDR1 and CDR2: SQVTM, ANQGSEA. CDR3 region: CSVEPGLNTEAFF. DNA of the CDR3: TGCAGCGTTGAACCGGGATTGAACACTGAAGCTTTCTTT.

This clone has only a few counts. The gene calls are TRBV5-1 and TRBJ2-5; the D gene is possibly TRBD2 (6 bases). This CDR3 has 13 amino acids. V dropped 4 bases and J dropped 4 bases, with 11 bases sitting between them. The germline CDR1 and CDR2 sequences are SGHRS and YFSETQ. The CDR3 region is CASSLGGAETQYF. CDR3 nucleotide sequence: TGCGCCAGCAGCCTGGGGGGTGCAGAGACCCAGTACTTC.

This clone has only a few counts. The chain has TRBV7-2 and TRBJ2-7; 11 bases are a match to TRBD2. The germline CDR1 and CDR2 sequences are SGHTA and FQGNSA. This CDR3 has 15 residues. V lost 3 bases, J lost 2 bases, and 3 bases stayed unmatched. CDR3 sequence (DNA): TGTGCCAGCAGCTTCCTAGCGGGGGGCCCCTACGAGCAGTACTTC. Protein sequence: CASSFLAGGPYEQYF.

This chain links TRBV5-1 with TRBJ2-1, with D possibly TRBD2 on 5 matching bases. This CDR3 has 15 amino acids. Germline CDR1 reads SGHRS; CDR2 reads YFSETQ. Trimming cost V 0 bases and J 4 bases, with 11 bases left between them. The CDR3 DNA sequence: TGCGCCAGCAGCTTGGTCCCGGGAACGTACAATGAGCAGTTCTTC. As protein: CASSLVPGTYNEQFF. The full variable domain, in which reference TRBV5-1 and TRBJ2-1 provide the parts outside the CDR3, is KAGVTQTPRYLIKTRGQQVTLSCSPISGHRSVSWYQQTPGQGLQFLFEYFSETQRNKGNFPGRFSGRQFSNSRSEMNVSTLELGDSALYLCASSLVPGTYNEQFFGPGTRLTVL.

The chain combines TRBV2 with TRBJ2-3, with D perhaps TRBD2 (6 bases). Germline CDR1 is SNHLY and CDR2 is FYNNEI. The ends were cut back, 3 bases at V and 2 bases at J, with 12 bases in the middle. The CDR3 is 15 residues long. The CDR3 DNA is TGTGCCAGCAGTGATCGACTAGGGGTCACAGATACGCAGTATTTT. Protein product: CASSDRLGVTDTQYF.

The chain uses TRBV2 and TRBJ2-1; TRBD1 or TRBD2 may be the D gene (5 bases each). V was pared by 9 bases and J by 9 bases, with 12 bases between. CDR1 and CDR2 (germline): SNHLY, FYNNEI. The CDR3 length is 11 residues. CDR3 region: CASGRAGEQFF. CDR3 nucleotides: TGTGCCAGTGGCAGGGCGGGTGAGCAGTTCTTC.

There are a few counts of this clone. V gene TRBV7-2 combines with J gene TRBJ2-3; 11 positions match TRBD2. The V segment lost 5 bases and the J segment 2 bases; nucleotides outside the gene matches: 3. The CDR3 contains 15 residues. Germline V CDR1 and CDR2: SGHTA, FQGNSA. The CDR3, as DNA: TGTGCCAGCAGCCGACTAGCGGGATTCACAGATACGCAGTATTTT. Translated: CASSRLAGFTDTQYF.

This clone was observed a handful of times. V is TRBV15 and J is TRBJ2-1; 7 bases agree with TRBD1. Germline V gives CDR1 LNHNV, CDR2 YYDKDF (reference sequence). The CDR3 length is 15 residues. Trimming at V came to 3 bases and at J to 1 base, leaving 3 bases not matched to a gene. CDR3 DNA: TGTGCCACCAGCAGGGGACAGAGATCCTACAATGAGCAGTTCTTC. This codes for CATSRGQRSYNEQFF.

The V call is TRBV29-1, the J call TRBJ1-1; 8 bases map to TRBD1. In germline, CDR1 is SQVTM, CDR2 ANQGSEA. This CDR3 is built from 10 residues. With V trimmed by 7 bases and J by 11 bases, 6 bases remained unmatched. Here the CDR3 reads CSGGQGGAFF. Here the CDR3 DNA reads TGCAGCGGAGGACAGGGTGGTGCTTTCTTT.

This chain connects TRBV19 to TRBJ1-5, with a possible D match to TRBD1 (5 bases). Deletions cut 7 bases from V and 5 bases from J, with 15 bases between. The CDR3 spans 14 residues. The V gene's germline CDR1 is LNHDA and CDR2 SQIVND (reference sequence). The DNA for the CDR3 is TGTGCCAGTACTGGGGGTGTGGGTTATCAGCCCCAGCATTTT. This encodes CASTGGVGYQPQHF.

Only a few counts were recorded for this clone. The chain employs TRBV18 and TRBJ1-2; D possibly corresponds to TRBD1 (6 bases). Trimming removed 3 bases at V and 5 bases at J, with 13 bases between. Germline lookup yields CDR1 KGHSH and CDR2 LQKENI. This CDR3 is 14 amino acids long. The CDR3 is CASSPLDSSYGYTF. For the CDR3, the DNA is TGTGCCAGCTCACCTTTGGACAGCTCTTATGGCTACACCTTC.

This clone was seen more than once but under ten times. This chain links TRBV7-2 with TRBJ2-1; perhaps TRBD2 as D (5 bases). Trimming shortened V by 3 bases and J by 12 bases, and 12 bases separated the two germline ends. The CDR3 loop spans 12 amino acids. Per germline, CDR1 SGHTA and CDR2 FQGNSA. CDR3 loop: CASSFGVRSQFF. CDR3 sequence (DNA): TGTGCCAGCAGCTTCGGGGTTCGTTCGCAGTTCTTC.

J is TRBJ2-3 and V is TRBV6-1, with D maybe TRBD1 (5 bases). V was trimmed by 3 bases and J by 2 bases, leaving 18 bases between them. Germline V gene data show CDR1 as MNHNS and CDR2 as SASEGT. There are 17 residues in the CDR3. The CDR3 DNA reads as TGTGCCAGCAGTGAGTTAATTTTACAGGTTGACACAGATACGCAGTATTTT. This gives the protein CASSELILQVDTDTQYF.

This clone was detected only a few times. The V gene is TRBV25-1, the J gene TRBJ2-7; D gene ambiguous. V was trimmed by 4 bases and J by 3 bases, leaving 10 bases between them. Germline V gene data show CDR1 as MGHDK and CDR2 as SYGVNS. CDR3 length: 13 amino acids. CDR3 sequence: CASSAVGFYEQYF. The CDR3 nucleotides read TGTGCCAGCAGTGCCGTAGGCTTCTACGAGCAGTACTTC.

The rearrangement links TRBV19 to TRBJ2-2; D uncertain. The CDR3 has 13 residues. Germline V gene lookup returns CDR1 LNHDA and CDR2 SQIVND (reference sequence). The V gene lost 0 bases and the J gene lost 6 bases, with 5 bases spanning the gap. DNA for the CDR3: TGTGCCAGTAGTATAGAAGGCTCCGGGGAGCTGTTTTTT. Protein: CASSIEGSGELFF.

This CDR3 is CASSLGPSGREDTQYF. CDR3 in DNA: TGTGCCAGCAGCTTAGGGCCTAGCGGGAGGGAAGATACGCAGTATTTT. This chain links TRBV7-6 with TRBJ2-3; 12 bases are shared with TRBD2. Per germline, CDR1 SGHVS and CDR2 FNYEAQ. Losses at the gene ends were 1 base for V and 5 bases for J; bases not matched to a gene: 4. CDR3 length: 16 residues. Drawing the rest from reference TRBV7-6 and TRBJ2-3, the complete variable domain is GAGVSQSPRYKVTKRGQDVALRCDPISGHVSLYWYRQALGQGPEFLTYFNYEAQQDKSGLPNDRFSAERPEGSISTLTIQRTEQRDSAMYRCASSLGPSGREDTQYFGPGTRLTVL.